The TCR beta chain under discussion was sequenced for a study of T cells in Graves' hyperthyroidism and ophthalmopathy. Findings of the study overall: Blood also contained most expanded thyroid clonotypes above 0.001. Separation of ophthalmopathy from stable hyperthyroidism was achieved by a 13 V-J model.

Notes on this clonotype: Its antigen is still unknown.

Germline V lookup: CDR1 SGHAT, CDR2 FQNNGV. CDR3 size: 17 residues. After removal of 6 bases from V and 4 bases from J, the junction contained 12 bases not matched to a gene. From RNA transcripts, TCR beta CDR3 regions were amplified. An initial round of RT-PCR targeting the TCR CDR3 relied on the HTBI primer set. TCRdb processed the multiplex PCR reads anew with MiXCR; each CDR3 protein has one entry. This table has around 200,000 distinct CDR3 sequences, 15% to 20% appearing once. No ophthalmopathy progression within 18 months constituted stable Graves' hyperthyroidism. Newly diagnosed patients aged 18 to 65 had hyperthyroidism of under 2 months' duration.

This sequence originates from a woman aged 50 to 60 with Graves' hyperthyroidism. V is TRBV11-2 and J is TRBJ2-1, with 10 bases fitting TRBD2. Sequencing used blood. The chain's CDR3 is CASRPGLAGAVYNEQFF. Written as DNA, the CDR3 is TGTGCCAGCAGACCAGGGCTAGCGGGGGCCGTATACAATGAGCAGTTCTTC.